These T cell receptor beta chains were read from a single sample in a study. TCRdb passed the reads through MiXCR, listing each CDR3 protein once. The sample includes about 4,500 distinct CDR3 sequences, approximately 8% seen only once; the top ten take approximately 9.4%. Material: CD4+ T cells from synovial fluid. These receptors were taken from a human donor with rheumatoid arthritis. Each CDR3 is given with its conserved first and last residue. A D gene is named only where the DNA matches it firmly. Size tells how often a clone was seen (once, few, many) or the class of an expanded clone, and some rows leave it out.

j_call,v_call,clone_size,d_call,cdr3_aa,cdr3_nt
TRBJ2-5,TRBV6-5,medium-sized,TRBD1,CASTPGTGRSQYF,TGTGCCAGTACCCCCGGGACAGGGCGGTCCCAGTACTTC
TRBJ2-1,TRBV24-1,many,TRBD2,CATSVAGGGNEQFF,TGTGCCACCAGTGTAGCGGGAGGTGGGAATGAGCAGTTCTTC
TRBJ2-5,TRBV20-1,medium-sized,.,CSARGREETQYF,TGCAGTGCTAGGGGCAGGGAAGAGACCCAGTACTTC
TRBJ2-7,TRBV5-1,.,TRBD1,CASSSRTGGSEQYF,TGCGCCAGCAGCTCCAGGACAGGTGGGTCCGAGCAGTACTTC
TRBJ1-5,TRBV29-1,medium-sized,.,CSVAEGTDSNQPQHF,TGCAGCGTTGCCGAAGGAACTGATAGCAATCAGCCCCAGCATTTT
TRBJ2-1,TRBV20-1,medium-sized,.,CSARAGSSYNEQFF,TGCAGTGCTCGCGCGGGAAGCTCCTACAATGAGCAGTTCTTC
TRBJ1-6,TRBV7-9,few,.,CATQHDSSPLHF,TGTGCCACCCAGCATGATAGCTCACCCCTCCACTTT
TRBJ1-6,TRBV7-2,medium-sized,TRBD1,CASSLYRGRTLHF,TGTGCCAGCAGCTTATACAGGGGTAGAACCCTCCACTTT
TRBJ2-5,TRBV29-1,medium-sized,.,CSGFRQGGEETQYF,TGCAGCGGCTTTAGACAGGGCGGGGAAGAGACCCAGTACTTC
TRBJ1-1,TRBV19,medium-sized,.,CASSDSPGQNTEAFF,TGTGCCAGTAGTGATTCTCCGGGACAGAACACTGAAGCTTTCTTT
TRBJ2-1,TRBV10-3,.,TRBD1,CAISSTGALNEQFF,TGTGCCATCAGTTCGACAGGGGCCCTGAATGAGCAGTTCTTC
TRBJ2-1,TRBV18,.,.,CASSAGTSARNEQFF,TGTGCCAGCTCAGCCGGGACATCAGCCCGCAATGAGCAGTTCTTC
TRBJ2-7,TRBV5-4,many,TRBD1,CASSLGGQGSYEQYF,TGTGCCAGCAGCTTGGGGGGACAGGGAAGCTACGAGCAGTACTTC
TRBJ1-1,TRBV2,medium-sized,.,CANRRTEAFF,TGTGCCAACCGGAGAACTGAAGCTTTCTTT
TRBJ1-1,TRBV28,many,.,CASSMDGMNTEAFF,TGTGCCAGCAGTATGGACGGTATGAACACTGAAGCTTTCTTT
TRBJ2-1,TRBV5-1,medium-sized,TRBD1,CASFPDPGQGIGEQFF,TGCGCCAGCTTCCCCGATCCGGGACAGGGTATTGGTGAGCAGTTCTTC
TRBJ2-5,TRBV6-2/TRBV6-3,medium-sized,TRBD1,CASSTGTASLAVETQYF,TGTGCCAGCAGCACCGGGACAGCCTCCCTAGCCGTGGAGACCCAGTACTTC
TRBJ1-5,TRBV29-1,few,TRBD1,CSARGDDQPQHF,TGCAGCGCCAGGGGGGACGACCAGCCCCAGCATTTT
TRBJ2-7,TRBV11-2,medium-sized,.,CASSLAGSQYEQYF,TGTGCCAGCAGCTTAGCCGGGAGTCAATACGAGCAGTACTTC
TRBJ1-6,TRBV2,many,.,CASSLGTPGQNSPLHF,TGTGCCAGCAGTCTTGGGACACCCGGGCAGAATTCACCCCTCCACTTT
TRBJ2-5,TRBV29-1,medium-sized,.,CSVEDVERGETQYF,TGCAGCGTTGAAGATGTCGAGCGCGGGGAGACCCAGTACTTC
TRBJ2-7,TRBV28,many,.,CASRLEGEQYF,TGTGCCAGCAGATTAGAGGGCGAGCAGTACTTC